This T cell receptor beta chain comes out of a study of OX40 agonist ivuxolimab in advanced cancers. Study-level information: Two patients with cutaneous melanoma and one with hepatocellular carcinoma, three in total, showed partial responses. Study observations and caveats: More expanded clones were seen, on average, in CD8+ T cells than in CD4+.

CDR3 length: 15 residues. Germline V gene lookup returns CDR1 MNHEY and CDR2 SMNVEV (reference sequence). Trimming took 3 bases from V and 5 from J, leaving 14 bases between them. This clone was seen a single time. Its antigen is unknown. Clones were sequenced by immunoSEQ multiplex PCR, and TCRdb holds only the in-frame ones, with some missing. The repertoire holds approximately 71,000 clones, with 85% to 95% as singletons. The clonotype comes from an adult with an advanced solid tumor such as melanoma, head and neck, liver or kidney cancer. The rearrangement uses TRBV27 and TRBJ1-5; D is perhaps TRBD1 (5 bases). The sequencing used CD4+ or CD8+ T cells sorted from blood, collected in a trial of the OX40 agonist ivuxolimab. The DNA for the CDR3 is TGTGCCAGCAGTTTGGCCGGGACGTCTTATCAGCCCCAGCATTTT. Its translation is CASSLAGTSYQPQHF.